This paragraph covers one TCR beta chain sequence. V was cut by 9 bases and J by 1 base, with 10 bases left in between. The germline V gene encodes CDR1 MDHEN and CDR2 SYDVKM. The CDR3 sequence is 12 residues long. The sample is drawn from a study of blood T cell repertoires in COVID-19. Original processing methods: Estimation of nucleated cell counts relied on the amplification of reference gene primers. Repertoires were generated with immunoSEQ multiplex PCR, while TCRdb's copy carries only in-frame clones and drops some. That table gives V, J and clone size, and the DNA gave D and trimming. The table has about 36,000 clones, over 80% seen once.

The sequenced material came from peripheral blood. The V and J genes are TRBV28 and TRBJ2-7; a possible D gene is TRBD1 (6 bases). The sequence derives from a human donor in a cohort sampled during active COVID-19. The CDR3 bases are TGTGCCAGTTACACAGGGTCCTACGAGCAGTACTTC. Its protein product is CASYTGSYEQYF.